The rows below give T cell receptor beta chains drawn from one sample of a study of blood T cells in healthy people across ages. TCRdb independently ran MiXCR on the 5' RACE reads; one entry per CDR3 protein. Among 1.5 million to 1.8 million distinct CDR3 sequences, about 45% were seen once, and the ten largest hold under 5%. The sequenced sample consisted of blood. The receptors derive from a woman between 18 and 29 years old in good health. The CDR3 runs from the conserved cysteine through the conserved F or W. A D gene is named only where the DNA matches it firmly. Clone size is not always given. Where it is, it says once, few, many or a class for expanded clones.

j_call v_call clone_size cdr3_length d_call cdr3_aa cdr3_nt
TRBJ1-1 TRBV7-9 few 15 . CASSFLIGRDTEAFF TGTGCCAGCAGCTTCCTAATAGGGCGGGACACTGAAGCTTTCTTT
TRBJ2-5 TRBV28 . 12 . CASSPSNSAKYF TGTGCCAGCAGTCCCTCTAACAGCGCTAAGTACTTC
TRBJ2-7 TRBV29-1 . 14 . CSVEDRASSYEQYF TGCAGCGTTGAAGACAGGGCAAGCTCCTACGAGCAGTACTTT
TRBJ1-4 TRBV19 . 14 . CASTLTATNEKLFF TGTGCCAGTACCCTCACTGCAACTAATGAAAAACTGTTTTTT
TRBJ1-6 TRBV11-2 . 16 . CAGSLVRRGYNSPLHF TGTGCCGGCAGCTTAGTCCGCCGGGGCTATAATTCACCCCTCCACTTT
TRBJ2-7 TRBV6-1 . 14 . CASSPGWGTYEQYF TGTGCCAGCAGCCCCGGGTGGGGTACCTACGAGCAGTACTTC
TRBJ2-7 TRBV11-2 few 12 . CASSSVRDEQYF TGTGCCAGCAGCTCAGTTCGCGACGAGCAGTACTTC
TRBJ2-3 TRBV9 . 17 TRBD2 CASSERTGTSVTDTQYF TGTGCCAGCAGCGAAAGGACCGGGACTAGCGTCACAGATACGCAGTATTTT
TRBJ2-7 TRBV4-3 . 14 . CASSQDQEIDEQYF TGCGCCAGCAGCCAAGACCAAGAGATCGACGAGCAGTACTTC
TRBJ1-2 TRBV27 . 15 . CASSSRTVSGYGYTF TGTGCCAGCAGTTCCCGGACAGTGTCCGGCTATGGCTACACCTTC
TRBJ1-2 TRBV20-1 . 13 . CSAAYSNTYGYTF TGCAGTGCCGCCTACAGTAACACCTATGGCTACACCTTC
TRBJ2-1 TRBV29-1 . 12 TRBD1 CGAIDRVKEQFF TGCGGCGCCATAGACAGGGTTAAGGAGCAGTTCTTC
TRBJ1-1 TRBV7-6 . 16 . CASSLTAGGGDTEAFF TGTGCCAGCAGCTTAACCGCGGGTGGGGGGGACACTGAAGCTTTCTTT
TRBJ2-1 TRBV20-1 . 14 TRBD2 CSARTSGGVNEQFF TGCAGTGCCAGAACTAGCGGGGGGGTGAATGAGCAGTTCTTC
TRBJ1-6 TRBV7-9 . 15 . CASSLDRWGNSPLHF TGTGCCAGCAGCTTAGACAGGTGGGGCAATTCACCCCTCCACTTT
TRBJ1-2 TRBV7-9 . 14 TRBD1 CASSLDSGGSGYTF TGTGCCAGCAGCTTAGATTCAGGGGGCAGTGGCTACACCTTC
TRBJ1-5 TRBV6-5 few 14 . CASSYGGDDQPQHF TGTGCCAGCAGTTACGGGGGAGATGATCAGCCCCAGCATTTT
TRBJ1-4 TRBV18 many 14 . CASSRQSTNEKLFF TGTGCCAGCAGTCGACAGTCAACTAATGAAAAACTGTTTTTT
TRBJ2-1 TRBV2 . 15 TRBD1 CASTERTGKYNEQFF TGTGCCAGCACCGAGAGGACAGGGAAATACAATGAGCAGTTCTTC
TRBJ1-4 TRBV7-9 . 16 . CASSDPSRREGEKLFF TGTGCCAGCAGCGACCCAAGTAGACGCGAAGGGGAAAAACTGTTTTTT
TRBJ2-3 TRBV6-2/TRBV6-3 . 15 TRBD2 CASSPTSPSTDTQYF TGTGCCAGCAGCCCGACTAGCCCTAGCACAGATACGCAGTATTTT
TRBJ2-1 TRBV27 . 12 . CASSYLPGLVFF TGTGCCAGCAGTTACCTTCCGGGACTGGTGTTCTTC
TRBJ1-1 TRBV7-9 . 15 . CASTWTEHMNTEAFF TGTGCCAGCACCTGGACAGAGCACATGAACACTGAAGCTTTCTTT
TRBJ2-2 TRBV30 once 12 . CAWPGLTGELFF TGTGCCTGGCCGGGCCTGACCGGGGAGCTGTTTTTT
TRBJ2-1 TRBV12-3/TRBV12-4 . 14 . CAGSTDRNYNEQFF TGTGCCGGCAGTACCGACAGGAACTACAATGAGCAGTTCTTC
TRBJ1-4 TRBV20-1 few 13 . CSTLDRSNEKLFF TGCAGCACTCTCGACAGGAGTAATGAAAAACTGTTTTTT
TRBJ1-6 TRBV2 . 13 . CASIVQYNSPPHF TGTGCCAGCATCGTACAGTATAATTCACCCCCCCACTTT
TRBJ1-5 TRBV12-3/TRBV12-4 few 14 . CASTDSGRNQPQHF TGTGCCAGCACCGACTCAGGGCGCAATCAGCCCCAGCATTTT
TRBJ2-3 TRBV25-1 . 15 TRBD1 CASSDGQGARYTQYF TGTGCCAGCAGTGATGGACAGGGGGCTAGATATACGCAGTATTTT
TRBJ1-1 TRBV6-5 many 13 . CASSYPGGTEAFF TGTGCCAGCAGTTACCCGGGGGGGACTGAAGCTTTCTTT
TRBJ1-2 TRBV12-3/TRBV12-4 few 15 . CASSGTPTPPRGYTF TGTGCCAGCAGTGGGACCCCGACTCCTCCGAGGGGCTACACCTTC
TRBJ1-2 TRBV7-2 once 14 . CASSSEFTLDGYTF TGTGCCAGCAGCTCCGAATTTACCCTCGATGGCTACACCTTC
TRBJ2-1 TRBV12-3/TRBV12-4 . 20 TRBD2 CASSPSGPSGKVLSYNEQFF TGTGCCAGCAGTCCTAGTGGTCCTAGCGGGAAGGTCCTATCCTACAATGAGCAGTTCTTC
TRBJ2-1 TRBV6-2/TRBV6-3 few 15 TRBD2 CASSPSGRASNEQFF TGTGCCAGCAGCCCCAGCGGGAGGGCCTCTAATGAGCAGTTCTTC
TRBJ1-4 TRBV20-1 once 14 TRBD1 CSARDTGADEKLFF TGCAGTGCTAGGGACACAGGGGCGGATGAAAAACTGTTTTTT
TRBJ2-5 TRBV14 . 13 . CASSQDSYRTQYF TGTGCCAGCAGCCAAGATTCTTACAGGACCCAGTACTTC
TRBJ2-1 TRBV6-2/TRBV6-3 . 15 . CASSSTGPRINEQFF TGTGCCAGCAGTTCAACGGGACCGAGGATCAATGAGCAGTTCTTC
TRBJ1-1 TRBV4-1 few 14 . CASSRWGTDTEAFF TGCGCCAGCAGCCGGTGGGGGACGGACACTGAAGCTTTCTTT
TRBJ2-3 TRBV10-3 . 14 . CAISDRLDTDTQYF TGTGCCATCAGTGATCGACTAGACACAGATACGCAGTATTTT
TRBJ1-2 TRBV5-1 few 14 . CASSLNSALKGYTF TGCGCCAGCAGCTTAAACTCGGCTTTAAAGGGCTACACCTTC
TRBJ2-1 TRBV20-1 . 17 TRBD2 CSARDPLAGGIYNEQFF TGCAGTGCTAGAGATCCGCTAGCGGGGGGTATCTACAATGAGCAGTTCTTC
TRBJ2-6 TRBV20-1 . 14 . CSASGGLGANVLTF TGCAGTGCAAGTGGGGGGCTTGGGGCCAACGTCCTGACTTTC
TRBJ2-7 TRBV30 . 13 . CAWSAGTSYEQYF TGTGCCTGGAGTGCGGGTACCTCCTACGAGCAGTACTTC
TRBJ1-5 TRBV20-1 few 15 TRBD1 CSARTTGEGNQPQHF TGCAGTGCTAGAACGACAGGGGAAGGAAATCAGCCCCAGCATTTT
TRBJ2-5 TRBV4-3 few 15 TRBD2 CASSQDLSSGVPQYF TGCGCCAGCAGCCAAGATCTCTCTAGCGGGGTCCCCCAGTACTTC
TRBJ2-4 TRBV5-1 few 16 . CASSLRQDVAKNIQYF TGCGCCAGCAGCTTGAGGCAGGACGTCGCCAAAAACATTCAGTACTTC
TRBJ1-1 TRBV5-1 . 14 TRBD1 CASSLGTGSPEAFF TGCGCCAGCAGCTTGGGGACAGGGAGCCCTGAAGCTTTCTTT
TRBJ1-2 TRBV21-1 . 13 . CASRGIANYGYTF TGTGCCAGCAGAGGGATAGCAAACTATGGCTACACCTTC
TRBJ1-1 TRBV6-5 . 13 . CASNRVANTEAFF TGTGCCAGCAACAGGGTGGCGAACACTGAAGCTTTCTTT
TRBJ2-1 TRBV4-3 . 18 . CASSQELAGPGSYNEQFF TGCGCCAGCAGCCAAGAGCTGGCGGGCCCCGGGAGCTACAATGAGCAGTTCTTC
TRBJ1-2 TRBV10-3 . 13 . CAISVGGTDGYTF TGTGCCATCAGTGTAGGGGGAACGGATGGCTACACCTTC
TRBJ2-5 TRBV7-2 . 14 . CASSLDSAVGTQYF TGTGCCAGCAGCCTGGACAGTGCTGTTGGGACCCAGTACTTC
TRBJ2-4 TRBV18 . 16 . CASSPWGEEFKNIQYF TGTGCCAGCTCACCATGGGGAGAGGAATTCAAAAACATTCAGTACTTC